The TCR beta chain described here comes from a study of identical twins. TCRdb reanalysed the 5' RACE reads using MiXCR and keeps one entry per CDR3 protein. The sample includes 450,000 to 650,000 distinct CDR3 sequences, roughly 9.9% seen only once; the top ten take around 3%. Germline V CDR1 and CDR2: SGHRS, YFSETQ. There are 15 residues in the CDR3. The V gene lost 3 bases and the J gene lost 5 bases, with 14 bases spanning the gap. Only a few counts were recorded for this clonotype. The same data also contributed to another study, on yellow fever vaccine responses in identical twins.

The V gene is TRBV5-1, the J gene TRBJ1-4; D is uncertain. This TCR derives from a woman aged 18-29 years in good health. The specimen sequenced was PBMCs. The CDR3 coding sequence is TGCGCCAGCAGCTCCGGCCGAGGAGGGAATGAAAAACTGTTTTTT. It specifies CASSSGRGGNEKLFF.